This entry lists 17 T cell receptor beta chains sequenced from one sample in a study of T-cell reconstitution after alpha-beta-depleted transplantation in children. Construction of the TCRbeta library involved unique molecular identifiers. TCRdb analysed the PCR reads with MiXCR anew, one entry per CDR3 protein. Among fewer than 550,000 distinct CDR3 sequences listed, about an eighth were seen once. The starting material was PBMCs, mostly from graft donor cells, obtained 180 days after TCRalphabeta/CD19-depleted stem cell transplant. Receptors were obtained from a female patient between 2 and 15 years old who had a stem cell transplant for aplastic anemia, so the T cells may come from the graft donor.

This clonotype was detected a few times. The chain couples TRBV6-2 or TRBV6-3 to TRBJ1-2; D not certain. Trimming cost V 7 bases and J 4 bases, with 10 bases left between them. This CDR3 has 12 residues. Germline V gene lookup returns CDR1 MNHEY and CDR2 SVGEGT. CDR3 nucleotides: TGTGCCAGCAAGGAGATTGGCTATGGCTACACCTTC. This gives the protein CASKEIGYGYTF.

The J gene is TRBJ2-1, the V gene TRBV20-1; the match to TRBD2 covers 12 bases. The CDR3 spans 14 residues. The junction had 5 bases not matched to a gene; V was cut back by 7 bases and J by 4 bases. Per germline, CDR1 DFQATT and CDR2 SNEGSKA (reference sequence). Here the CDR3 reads CSDRLAGVYNEQFF. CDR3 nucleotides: TGCAGTGACAGACTAGCGGGAGTTTACAATGAGCAGTTCTTC.

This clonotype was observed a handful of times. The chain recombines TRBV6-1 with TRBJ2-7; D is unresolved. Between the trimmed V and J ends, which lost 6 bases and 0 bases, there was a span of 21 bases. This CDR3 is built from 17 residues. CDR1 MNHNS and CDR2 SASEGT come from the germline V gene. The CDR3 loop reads CASRTLRTALSSYEQYF. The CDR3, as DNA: TGTGCCAGCAGAACCCTTAGGACGGCCCTCTCCTCCTACGAGCAGTACTTC.

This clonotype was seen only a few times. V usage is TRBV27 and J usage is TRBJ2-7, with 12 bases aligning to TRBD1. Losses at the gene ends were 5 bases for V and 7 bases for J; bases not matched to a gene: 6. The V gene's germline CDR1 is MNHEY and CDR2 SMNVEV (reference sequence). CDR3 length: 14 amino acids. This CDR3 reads CASSEGQGAGEQYF. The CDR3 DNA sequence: TGTGCCAGCAGTGAGGGACAGGGGGCGGGTGAGCAGTACTTC.

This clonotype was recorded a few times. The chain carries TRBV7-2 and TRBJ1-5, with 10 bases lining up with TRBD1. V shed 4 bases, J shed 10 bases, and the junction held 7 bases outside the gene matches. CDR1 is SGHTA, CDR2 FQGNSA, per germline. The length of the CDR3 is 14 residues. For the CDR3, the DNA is TGTGCCAGCAGCTATCTGGACAGGGGGAGCCCCCAGCATTTT. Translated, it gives CASSYLDRGSPQHF.

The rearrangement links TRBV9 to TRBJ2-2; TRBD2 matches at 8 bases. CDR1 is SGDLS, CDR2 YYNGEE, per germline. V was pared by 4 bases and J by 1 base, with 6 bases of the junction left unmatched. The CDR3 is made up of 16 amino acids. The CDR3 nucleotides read TGTGCCAGCAGCAGACTTAGCGGGAAGAACACCGGGGAGCTGTTTTTT. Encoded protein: CASSRLSGKNTGELFF.

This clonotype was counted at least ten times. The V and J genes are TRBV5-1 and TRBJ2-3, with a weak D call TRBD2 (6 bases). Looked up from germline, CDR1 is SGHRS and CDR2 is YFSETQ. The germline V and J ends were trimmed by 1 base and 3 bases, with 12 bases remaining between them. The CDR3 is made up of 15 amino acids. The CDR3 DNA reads TGCGCCAGCAGCTTGCCGGCAGGGACTACAGATACGCAGTATTTT. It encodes CASSLPAGTTDTQYF.

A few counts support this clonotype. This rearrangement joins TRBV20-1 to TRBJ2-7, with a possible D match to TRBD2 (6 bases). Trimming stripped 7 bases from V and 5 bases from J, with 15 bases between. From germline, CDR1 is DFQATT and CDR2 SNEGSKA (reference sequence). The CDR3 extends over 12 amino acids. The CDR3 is CSGREFGNEQYF. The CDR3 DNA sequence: TGCAGTGGGCGGGAATTCGGGAACGAGCAGTACTTC.

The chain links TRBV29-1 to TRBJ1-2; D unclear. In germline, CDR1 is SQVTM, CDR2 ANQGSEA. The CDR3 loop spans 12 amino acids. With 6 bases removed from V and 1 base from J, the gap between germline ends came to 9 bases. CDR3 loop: CSVGEGNYGYTF. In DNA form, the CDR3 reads TGCAGCGTCGGGGAGGGTAACTATGGCTACACCTTC.

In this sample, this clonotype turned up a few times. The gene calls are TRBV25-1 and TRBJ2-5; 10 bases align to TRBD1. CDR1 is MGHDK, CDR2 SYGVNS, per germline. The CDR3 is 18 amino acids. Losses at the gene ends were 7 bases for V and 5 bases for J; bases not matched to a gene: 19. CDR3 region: CASIPNPGQGKAMETQYF. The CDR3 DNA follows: TGTGCCAGCATCCCCAACCCGGGACAGGGGAAGGCAATGGAGACCCAGTACTTC.

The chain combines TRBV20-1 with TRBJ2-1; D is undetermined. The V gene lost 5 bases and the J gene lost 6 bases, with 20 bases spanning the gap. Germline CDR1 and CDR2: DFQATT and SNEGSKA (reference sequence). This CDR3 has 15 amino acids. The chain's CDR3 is CSAPHLESRPNEQFF. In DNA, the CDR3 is TGCAGTGCTCCCCATCTTGAGTCCCGTCCCAATGAGCAGTTCTTC.

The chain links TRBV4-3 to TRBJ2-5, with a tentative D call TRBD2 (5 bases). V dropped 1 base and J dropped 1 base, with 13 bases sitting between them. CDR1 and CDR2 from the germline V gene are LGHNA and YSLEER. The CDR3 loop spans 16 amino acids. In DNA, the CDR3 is TGCGCCAGCAGCCAAGCCCGGCGGAGCGGCCAAGAGACCCAGTACTTC. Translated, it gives CASSQARRSGQETQYF.

The CDR3 reads CASSFRRWAGRKAGELFF. The CDR3 coding sequence is TGTGCCAGCAGCTTCCGGCGTTGGGCAGGGCGAAAGGCCGGGGAGCTGTTTTTT. The chain links TRBV11-2 to TRBJ2-2; D possibly corresponds to TRBD1 (5 bases). This CDR3 is built from 18 residues. Germline loops: CDR1 SGHAT, CDR2 FQNNGV. Trimming shortened V by 3 bases and J by 6 bases, and 23 bases separated the two germline ends.

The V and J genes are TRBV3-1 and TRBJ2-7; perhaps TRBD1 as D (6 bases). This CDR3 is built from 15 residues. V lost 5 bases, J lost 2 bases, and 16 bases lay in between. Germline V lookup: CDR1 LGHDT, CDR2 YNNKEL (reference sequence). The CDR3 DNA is TGTGCCAGCAGCGCACAGGGTGCAGGTCCCTACGAGCAGTACTTC. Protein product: CASSAQGAGPYEQYF.

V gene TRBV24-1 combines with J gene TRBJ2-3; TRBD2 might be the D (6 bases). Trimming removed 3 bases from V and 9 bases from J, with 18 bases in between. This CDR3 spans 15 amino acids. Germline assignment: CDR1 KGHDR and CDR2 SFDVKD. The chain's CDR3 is CATSDPGPSGDTQYF. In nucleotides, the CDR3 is TGTGCCACCAGTGATCCCGGCCCCTCGGGGGACACGCAGTATTTT.

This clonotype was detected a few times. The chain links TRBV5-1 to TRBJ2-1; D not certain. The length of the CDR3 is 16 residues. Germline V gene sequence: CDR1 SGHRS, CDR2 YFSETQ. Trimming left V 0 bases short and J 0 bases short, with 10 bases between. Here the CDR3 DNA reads TGCGCCAGCAGCTTGGAGGCCAAGAGCTCCTACAATGAGCAGTTCTTC. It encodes CASSLEAKSSYNEQFF.

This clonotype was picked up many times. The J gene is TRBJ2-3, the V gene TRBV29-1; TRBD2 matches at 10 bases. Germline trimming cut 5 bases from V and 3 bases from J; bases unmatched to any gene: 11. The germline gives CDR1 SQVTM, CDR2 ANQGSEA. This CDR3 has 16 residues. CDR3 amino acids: CSVKVIGLADTDTQYF. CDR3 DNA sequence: TGCAGCGTTAAGGTGATCGGACTAGCGGATACAGATACGCAGTATTTT.